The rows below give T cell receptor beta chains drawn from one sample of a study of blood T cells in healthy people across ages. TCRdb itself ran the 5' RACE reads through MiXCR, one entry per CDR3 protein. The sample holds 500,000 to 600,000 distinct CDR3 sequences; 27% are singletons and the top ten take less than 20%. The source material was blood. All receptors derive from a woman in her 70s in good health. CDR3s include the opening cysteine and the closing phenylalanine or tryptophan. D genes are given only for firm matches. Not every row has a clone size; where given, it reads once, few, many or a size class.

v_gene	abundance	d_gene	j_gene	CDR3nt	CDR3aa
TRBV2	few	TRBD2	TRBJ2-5	TGTGCCAGCAGTGAACGGACTAGCCTGTTCTTC	CASSERTSLFF
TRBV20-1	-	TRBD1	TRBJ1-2	TGCAGTAATACAGGGGCCTCGTGGGGCTACACCTTC	CSNTGASWGYTF
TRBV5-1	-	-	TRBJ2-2	TGCGCCAGCAGCTACGAAGGCCCGCGGGCCGGGGAGCTGTTTTTT	CASSYEGPRAGELFF
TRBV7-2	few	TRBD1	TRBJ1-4	TGTGCCAGCTGCCTGACAGGGGGTTATGAAAAACTGTTTTTT	CASCLTGGYEKLFF
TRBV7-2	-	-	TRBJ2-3	TGTGCGGGGGCGGTCACAGATACGCAGTATTTT	CAGAVTDTQYF
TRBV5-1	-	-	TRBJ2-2	TGCGCCAGCAAGCCGGGGACGCCGAACACCGGGGAGCTGTTTTTT	CASKPGTPNTGELFF
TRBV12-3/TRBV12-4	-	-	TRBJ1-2	TGTGCCAGCAGTCGGCAGGGTGACTATGGCTACACCTTC	CASSRQGDYGYTF
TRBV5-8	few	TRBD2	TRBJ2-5	TGTGCCAGCATCCTACCCTTAGCGGGTGGGGAGACCCAGTACTTC	CASILPLAGGETQYF
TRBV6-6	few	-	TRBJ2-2	TGTGCCAGCAGTTATCCCGGGACGAACACCGGGGAGCTGTTTTTT	CASSYPGTNTGELFF
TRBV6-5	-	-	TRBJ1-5	TGTGCCAGCAGTTCGTTTGGGTGGGCTCAGCCCCAGCATTTT	CASSSFGWAQPQHF
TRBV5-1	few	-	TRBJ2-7	TGCGCCAGCAGCTTGGAGAATCTAAGCCAGCAGTACTTC	CASSLENLSQQYF
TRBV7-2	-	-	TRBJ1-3	TGTGCCAGCAGCTTTATGGCAGGGGTGGGAAACACCATATATTTT	CASSFMAGVGNTIYF
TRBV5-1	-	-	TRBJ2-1	TGCGCCAGCAGCCTCGGGACACACCACAATGAGCAGTTCTTC	CASSLGTHHNEQFF
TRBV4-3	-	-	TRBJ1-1	TGCGCCAGCAGCCAAGCGTCGTATATGGACACTGAAGCTTTCTTT	CASSQASYMDTEAFF
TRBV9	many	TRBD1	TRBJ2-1	TGTGCCAGCAGCGAAAGGGACAGGGGGTTTGTCAATGAGCAGTTCTTC	CASSERDRGFVNEQFF
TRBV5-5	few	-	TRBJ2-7	TGTGCCAGCAGCTTGGTCGCCTACGAGCAGTACTTC	CASSLVAYEQYF
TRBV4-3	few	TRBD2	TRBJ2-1	TGCGCCAGCAGCCAAGAACTACAGCGGGGGGGTAGGAATGAGCAGTTCTTC	CASSQELQRGGRNEQFF
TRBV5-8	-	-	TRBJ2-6	TGTGCCAGCAGCAGAACAGCTTCTGGGGCCAACGTCCTGACTTTC	CASSRTASGANVLTF
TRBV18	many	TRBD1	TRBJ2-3	TGTGCCAGCTCACTGTCAGGGGGCGTAGATACGCAGTATTTT	CASSLSGGVDTQYF
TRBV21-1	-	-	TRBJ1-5	TGTGCCAGCAGCGCTCGATCTCCTCGACAGGGGCCTGTTTTCTGGCAGCCCCAGCATTTT	CASSARSPRQGPVFWQPQHF
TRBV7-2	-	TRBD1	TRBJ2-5	TGTGCCAGCAGCTTAGCTACAGGGGAAGGGAAGACCCAGTACTTC	CASSLATGEGKTQYF
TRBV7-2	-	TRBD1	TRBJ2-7	TGTGCCAGCAGCTTAGTCGACAGGGAAGAGAACGAGCAGTACTTC	CASSLVDREENEQYF
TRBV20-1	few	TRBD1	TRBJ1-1	TGCAGTGCTAGTCGACAGGGGTCTGAAGCTTTCTTT	CSASRQGSEAFF
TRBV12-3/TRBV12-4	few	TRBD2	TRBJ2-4	TGTGCCAGCAACACGGGACTAGCTATTCAGTACTTC	CASNTGLAIQYF
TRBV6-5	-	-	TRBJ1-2	TGTGCCAGCAAGAGTGGCGGGTCTTACTATGGCTACACCTTC	CASKSGGSYYGYTF
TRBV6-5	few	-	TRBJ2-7	TGTGCCAGCAGTTACGGATCGAGGAGCTCCTACGAGCAGTACTTC	CASSYGSRSSYEQYF
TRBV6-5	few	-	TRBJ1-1	TGTGCCAGCAGCCTCACTCACAGGGAGTTGAACACTGAAGCTTTCTTT	CASSLTHRELNTEAFF
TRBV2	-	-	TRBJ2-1	TGTGCCCAGGGGGGGGTAACCAATGAGCAGTTCTTC	CAQGGVTNEQFF
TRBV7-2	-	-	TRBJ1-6	TGTGCCAGCAGCCCGCTCGGGGGGTCCAGCTCCTATAATTCACCCCTCCACTTT	CASSPLGGSSSYNSPLHF
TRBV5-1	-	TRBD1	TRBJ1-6	TGCGCCAGCAGCTTCAACAGGGGCGCCGATAATTCACCCCTCCACTTT	CASSFNRGADNSPLHF
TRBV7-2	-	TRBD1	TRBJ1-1	TGTGCCAGCAGCTTGACCCGGGACAGGGATACTGAAGCTTTCTTT	CASSLTRDRDTEAFF
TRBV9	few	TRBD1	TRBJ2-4	TGTGCCAGCAGCGAGAGAGGGGGCATAGGGGGCCCCAAAAACATTCAGTACTTC	CASSERGGIGGPKNIQYF
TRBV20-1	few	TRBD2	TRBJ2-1	TGCAGTGCTAGGGCAGCGGGGGAGGGTTCCTACAATGAGCAGTTCTTC	CSARAAGEGSYNEQFF
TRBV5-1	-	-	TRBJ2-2	TGCGCCAGCAGGGAAGGGGGTTCGAACACCGGGGAGCTGTTTTTT	CASREGGSNTGELFF